The T cell receptor (beta chain) described here comes from a study of blood T cell repertoires in COVID-19. On the study more broadly: Acute and convalescent COVID-19 specimens originated in the United States, Italy and Spain. Sample material is recorded as cDNA or gDNA derived from T cells, B-cell-depleted T cells, or PBMCs.

Clones were read by immunoSEQ multiplex PCR, and TCRdb kept only the in-frame ones, dropping some. The sample yields 230,000 or so clones, about 90% seen once. Looked up from germline, CDR1 is LNHDA and CDR2 is SQIVND (reference sequence). V was clipped by 1 base and J by 3 bases, with 13 bases between them. The CDR3 is 16 residues long. The sample taken for sequencing was peripheral blood. The V gene is TRBV19, the J gene TRBJ1-5, with a tentative D call TRBD1 (6 bases). This clonotype was obtained from a man aged 40-49 years with active or convalescent COVID-19. The CDR3 region is CASSIVSGVLNQPQHF. CDR3 coding DNA: TGTGCCAGTAGTATAGTATCAGGGGTCCTCAATCAGCCCCAGCATTTT.